A selection of T cell receptor beta chains follows, all from one sample in a study of T cells in localized non-small cell lung cancer. The protocol was immunoSEQ multiplex PCR, while the TCRdb copy is restricted to in-frame clones and leaves out a portion. Of 25,000 to 35,000 clones listed, roughly nine tenths are singletons. The material sequenced was peripheral blood, taken before any cancer treatment. These receptors were obtained from a woman aged 35-75 years with stage I lung adenocarcinoma. Both conserved end residues are part of each CDR3. D genes are given only for firm matches. Rows may omit the clone size; those that give it use once, few, many or a size class.

TRBV5-1,TRBJ2-1,TRBD2,few,TGCGCCAGCAGCTTGGGGGTAGCGGGAAGTTCCTACAATGAGCAGTTCTTC,CASSLGVAGSSYNEQFF
TRBV9,TRBJ1-3,.,.,TGTGCCAGCAGCGTTCAGGGATCGACTGGAAACACCATATATTTT,CASSVQGSTGNTIYF
TRBV18,TRBJ2-7,TRBD1,.,TGTGCCAGCTCAAGGACAGGGGCCTACGAGCAGTACTTC,CASSRTGAYEQYF
TRBV28,TRBJ2-3,TRBD2,.,TGTGCCAGCAGCGCCCCCGGGACTAGCGGGAGGAGGACAGATACGCAGTATTTT,CASSAPGTSGRRTDTQYF
TRBV11-2,TRBJ2-1,.,.,TGTGCCAGCAGCGAAGACTTTAGCTCCTACAATGAGCAGTTCTTC,CASSEDFSSYNEQFF
TRBV27,TRBJ2-1,TRBD2,once,TGTGCCAGCAGTTCAACTAGCGGCGAAAGCTCCTACAATGAGCAGTTCTTC,CASSSTSGESSYNEQFF
TRBV27,TRBJ2-5,.,.,TGTGCCAGCAGGACCTTAAGGACAGCGCAAGAGACCCAGTACTTC,CASRTLRTAQETQYF
TRBV30,TRBJ2-1,.,.,TGTGCCTGGAGTGTACAATCAAGGAGTGGAGAGCAGTTCTTC,CAWSVQSRSGEQFF
TRBV9,TRBJ2-1,TRBD2,.,TGTGCCAGCACCGGGTCGCGGGGGAGCTCCTACAATGAGCAGTTCTTC,CASTGSRGSSYNEQFF
TRBV5-4,TRBJ2-1,TRBD2,.,TGTGCCAGCAGCACCCTGGGCGGGGGGAGGTACAATGAGCAGTTCTTC,CASSTLGGGRYNEQFF
TRBV7-2,TRBJ1-1,.,.,TGTGCCAGCAGCGCCTGGTGGGGGAACACTGAAGCTTTCTTT,CASSAWWGNTEAFF
TRBV10-3,TRBJ1-5,TRBD1,.,TGTGCCAGCAGCTTGGGACAGGGGGACAATCAGCCCCAGCATTTT,CASSLGQGDNQPQHF
TRBV11-3,TRBJ1-1,.,.,TGTGCCAGCAGCTTAGGGAGTGGTGAAGCTTTCTTT,CASSLGSGEAFF
TRBV7-8,TRBJ2-4,.,once,TGTGCCAGCAGCTTAGAAGGTACAGGGCCAGCCAAAAACATTCAGTACTTC,CASSLEGTGPAKNIQYF
TRBV7-2,TRBJ2-1,TRBD2,.,TGTGCCAGCAGCCCTCAATCAGCGGGGGGTGAGCAGTTCTTC,CASSPQSAGGEQFF
TRBV29-1,TRBJ2-4,.,.,TGCAGCGCCGGGGGCGGCGGGAACATTCAGTACTTC,CSAGGGGNIQYF
TRBV30,TRBJ2-7,TRBD2,.,TGTGCCTGGAGTGTACATGGAAGCGGGAGAACCAACGAGCAGTACTTC,CAWSVHGSGRTNEQYF
TRBV5-4,TRBJ2-5,TRBD2,.,TGTGCCAGCACCTCTCGTGGGAGGGAAGAGACCCAGTACTTC,CASTSRGREETQYF
TRBV11-3,TRBJ1-6,.,few,TGTGCCAGCAGCTTTCAAAACGGTTCACCCCTCCACTTT,CASSFQNGSPLHF
TRBV11-2,TRBJ2-1,TRBD2,.,TGTGCCAGCAGCTCCCGGACTAGCGGGGGGGCCGGTGAGCAGTTCTTC,CASSSRTSGGAGEQFF
TRBV19,TRBJ1-2,.,once,TGTGCCAGTTCGGCAGGGTCCCTTATAGCTAACTATGGCTACACCTTC,CASSAGSLIANYGYTF
TRBV27,TRBJ1-1,.,.,TGTGCCAGCAGCAGATCCGGGACGGCCATGAACACTGAAGCTTTCTTT,CASSRSGTAMNTEAFF
TRBV9,TRBJ2-5,.,.,TGTGCCAGCAGCACACTAGGGTGGGCGGAGACCCAGTACTTC,CASSTLGWAETQYF
TRBV20-1,TRBJ1-2,.,.,TGCAGTGCGGGCGGCGGCGGCTACACCTTC,CSAGGGGYTF
TRBV5-1,TRBJ1-6,TRBD1,.,TGCGCCAGCAGCCTGAGTTGGACAGGGGGGCCTTCACCCCTCCACTTT,CASSLSWTGGPSPLHF
TRBV6-5,TRBJ2-7,.,.,TGTGCCAGCAGTTACTCATCAGCCTACGAGCAGTACTTC,CASSYSSAYEQYF
TRBV2,TRBJ2-7,TRBD1,.,TGTGCCAGCAGTGAGGGACAGACCTACGAGCAGTACTTC,CASSEGQTYEQYF
TRBV28,TRBJ2-5,TRBD1,.,TGTGCCAGCGGACAGGGGGTAGAGACCCAGTACTTC,CASGQGVETQYF
TRBV7-9,TRBJ2-3,.,.,TGTGCCAGCAGCTCACAGGGTCAGTCCGCAGATACGCAGTATTTT,CASSSQGQSADTQYF
TRBV6-1,TRBJ2-1,.,.,TGTGCCAGCAGTGAAGCGGGAGGTCCCTACAATGAGCAGTTCTTC,CASSEAGGPYNEQFF
TRBV28,TRBJ1-2,.,few,TGTGCCAGCACGTCGGGGAGCTATGGCTACACCTTC,CASTSGSYGYTF
TRBV7-2,TRBJ1-6,TRBD1,once,TGTGCCAGCAGCTTAATGGGACAGGGGAATAATTCACCCCTCCACTTT,CASSLMGQGNNSPLHF
TRBV28,TRBJ1-2,TRBD1,.,TGTGCCAGCAGTTCCTTACAGGGGGAAGGAGGCTACACCTTC,CASSSLQGEGGYTF
TRBV7-8,TRBJ1-2,.,.,TGTGCCAGCACTGAGGTGGGAAACTATGGCTACACCTTC,CASTEVGNYGYTF
TRBV5-1,TRBJ2-7,.,.,TGCGCCAGTAGAACCCCAGGGGAATACGAGCAGTACTTC,CASRTPGEYEQYF
TRBV5-1,TRBJ2-3,.,.,TGCGCCAGCAGTGACGCAGATACGCAGTATTTT,CASSDADTQYF
TRBV7-8,TRBJ2-1,TRBD2,.,TGTGCCAGCAGCTTAGGGACTGGTAGCGGGAGCCTCGAGAGCTCCTACAATGAGCAGTTCTTC,CASSLGTGSGSLESSYNEQFF
TRBV10-2,TRBJ2-7,TRBD2,.,TGCGCCAGCAGGGGACTAGCGGGAGGGTACGAGCAGTACTTC,CASRGLAGGYEQYF
TRBV25-1,TRBJ1-2,.,.,TGTGCCAGCAGTGAATTCGGCAGTAACTATGGCTACACCTTC,CASSEFGSNYGYTF
TRBV6-1,TRBJ1-3,.,.,TGTGCCAGCAGTGAAGGTTTTTCGGGGACACTTGCTGTTGGAAACACCATATATTTT,CASSEGFSGTLAVGNTIYF
TRBV7-2,TRBJ1-5,.,.,TGTGCCAGCAGCCCCCGAGGGGGGAACAATCAGCCCCAGCATTTT,CASSPRGGNNQPQHF
TRBV7-3,TRBJ2-5,TRBD1,.,TGTGCCAGCAGCCATTTGGGACAGGGGGAGACCCAGTACTTC,CASSHLGQGETQYF
TRBV5-1,TRBJ2-7,TRBD1,.,TGCGCCAGCAGCAGAAATCCCCAGGGGGAGTTAACCTACTACGAGCAGTACTTC,CASSRNPQGELTYYEQYF
TRBV18,TRBJ2-3,.,.,TGTGCCAGCTCGCCACGCGCGGTGGGGGCTGTTGGAGATACGCAGTATTTT,CASSPRAVGAVGDTQYF
TRBV7-3,TRBJ1-3,.,.,TGTGCCAGCAGCCCGGGGGGCAACACCATATATTTT,CASSPGGNTIYF
TRBV28,TRBJ2-1,.,.,TGTGCCAGCAGTTTATGGACAGGCAATGAGCAGTTCTTC,CASSLWTGNEQFF
TRBV7-3,TRBJ2-2,TRBD2,.,TGTGCCAGCAGCCTAGCGGGAGGGCCCAACACCGGGGAGCTGTTTTTT,CASSLAGGPNTGELFF
TRBV18,TRBJ1-3,.,.,TGTGCCAGCTCACCAGGAGGAAACACCATATATTTT,CASSPGGNTIYF
TRBV20-1,TRBJ2-2,.,once,TGCAGTGCTAGAGAAAGCGGGGAGCTGTTTTTT,CSARESGELFF
TRBV28,TRBJ2-7,TRBD1,.,TGTGCCAGCAGTACCCCGGGACAGTCCTCCTACGAGCAGTACTTC,CASSTPGQSSYEQYF